Sequencing of this T cell receptor (beta chain) was carried out in a study of control samples from healthy donors and cancer patients (dated by TCRdb to the early 2020s). Libraries were built with the immunoSEQ multiplex PCR assay. In TCRdb, the immuneACCESS table is reduced to in-frame sequences with V and J assigned. These tables do not hold every clone; where another copy was compared, an unresolved V gene accounts for under half, and the others remain unexplained. This sample comprises roughly 150,000 clones, just over 85% of them detected only once. The top ten constitute approximately 1.6% of the sample. With regard to this clone: No antigen is known for it. Per-base qualities were not stored, and no clone one base away is much larger.

For CDR1 and CDR2, the germline V gene lists LGHNA and YNFKEQ. The V end gives up 3 bases and the J end 1 base, leaving 8 bases in the junction not matched to a gene. Its CDR3 holds 19 amino acids, cysteine through phenylalanine. Only the CDR3 region is kept as DNA, spanning 57 bases read in frame from base 1. The sequence was obtained from a man aged 18 to 29 in good health. The material sequenced was blood. The sequence links TRBV4-2 to TRBJ2-6, with 11 middle bases fitting TRBD1. The nucleotide sequence is given as TGTGCCAGCAGCCACCGGGACAGGGGGACTCTTTCTGGGGCCAACGTCCTGACTTTC. It codes for CASSHRDRGTLSGANVLTF.